The 24 T cell receptor beta chains reported below all come from one sample, sequenced in a study of spatial heterogeneity in lung cancer. Each CDR3 protein gets one entry after TCRdb re-called the 5' RACE reads with MiXCR. The data show 39,000 or so distinct CDR3 sequences, 2.5% to 3.5% seen once. Time point defined: sample taken at primary tumor resection. The sequencing used normal lung tissue next to the tumor, collected at surgery. These receptors were collected from a male donor with early-stage non-small cell lung cancer.

This clonotype occurred many times. The CDR3 region has the DNA TGTGCCAGCAGCCCGGCCGGAGCTAGCGGGGTAAACGAGCAGTACTTC. As protein: CASSPAGASGVNEQYF. The rearrangement joins TRBV7-9 to TRBJ2-7; 9 nucleotides line up with TRBD2. The V and J ends lost 5 bases and 5 bases, in that order; junction bases with no gene match: 13. The germline V gene encodes CDR1 SEHNR and CDR2 FQNEAQ (reference sequence). The CDR3 consists of 16 residues.

This clonotype occurred many times. One end of the junction varies from germline; a read error may be responsible. The V gene is TRBV15, the J gene TRBJ2-7; 8 bases fit TRBD1. The CDR3 sequence is 12 residues long. CDR1 and CDR2 from the germline V gene are LNHNV and YYDKDF (reference sequence). The CDR3 loop reads CATSGNSGQVIF. The DNA for the CDR3 is TGTGCCACCAGCGGAAACTCGGGACAGGTGATTTTC.

This clonotype has at least ten counts. In DNA form, the CDR3 reads TGCAGTGCTAGTAGTCCCAACACTGAAGCTTTCTTT. This sequence encodes CSASSPNTEAFF. The rearrangement joins TRBV20-1 to TRBJ1-1, with no clear D. The V end lost 3 bases, the J end lost 2 bases, and 7 bases lay between the germline ends. Looked up from germline, CDR1 is DFQATT and CDR2 is SNEGSKA (reference sequence). CDR3 length equals 12 residues.

This clonotype was observed at least ten times. The chain employs TRBV5-1 and TRBJ2-3; TRBD1 is a possible D gene (6 bases). Germline V gives CDR1 SGHRS, CDR2 YFSETQ. This CDR3 comprises 14 residues. V lost 4 bases to trimming and J lost 6 bases, with 15 bases between them. The CDR3 region is CASSEWSGADTQYF. The CDR3 coding sequence is TGCGCCAGCAGCGAGTGGTCAGGGGCGGATACGCAGTATTTT.

This clonotype was seen many times. The chain recombines TRBV14 with TRBJ2-3; no definite D call. There are 15 residues in the CDR3. The germline CDR1 and CDR2 sequences are SGHDN and FVKESK. The V end was cut by 0 bases, the J end by 6 bases, with 13 bases between. The CDR3 sequence: CASSQDPTPPDTQYF. Here the CDR3 DNA reads TGTGCCAGCAGCCAAGATCCGACGCCCCCCGATACGCAGTATTTT.

This clonotype has ten or more counts. The genes are TRBV12-3 or TRBV12-4 and TRBJ1-3; D is perhaps TRBD1 (5 bases). The V end lost 6 bases, the J end lost 4 bases, and 16 bases lay between the germline ends. This CDR3 is 15 amino acids long. The CDR3 nucleotides are TGTGCCAGCAGCTGGGGCCCATCACCCGGAAACACCATATATTTT. It translates to CASSWGPSPGNTIYF.

This clonotype was picked up many times. The J gene is TRBJ2-3, the V gene TRBV4-1, with TRBD2 identical over 10 bases. This CDR3 region has 16 residues. Trimming at V came to 0 bases and at J to 5 bases, leaving 5 bases not matched to a gene. Germline V gives CDR1 MGHRA, CDR2 YSYEKL. CDR3 loop: CASSQEPQRGGDTQYF. The CDR3 coding sequence is TGCGCCAGCAGCCAAGAGCCACAGCGGGGGGGAGATACGCAGTATTTT.

In its sample, this clonotype was seen many times. This chain uses TRBV20-1 with TRBJ2-1, with 10 nucleotides matching TRBD1. Germline CDR1 reads DFQATT; CDR2 reads SNEGSKA (reference sequence). The CDR3 is 14 residues long. The V and J ends lost 3 bases and 9 bases, in that order; junction bases with no gene match: 8. The CDR3 DNA is TGCAGTGCTAGTCTGGGACAGGGGCAGGGTGAGCAGTTCTTC. This gives the protein CSASLGQGQGEQFF.

The table lists this clonotype with many counts. The chain links TRBV20-1 to TRBJ2-2, with 8 bases identical to TRBD2. Germline trimming cut 0 bases from V and 5 bases from J; bases unmatched to any gene: 8. Germline V gene lookup returns CDR1 DFQATT and CDR2 SNEGSKA (reference sequence). This CDR3 contains 16 residues. The CDR3 protein is CSARDPSGSGTGELFF. CDR3 DNA sequence: TGCAGTGCTAGAGATCCCAGCGGGAGTGGGACCGGGGAGCTGTTTTTT.

This clonotype was counted at least ten times. Germline is not matched at one junction end, which may reflect a read error. The chain employs TRBV6-5 and TRBJ1-1; 8 bases line up with TRBD1. From germline, CDR1 is MNHEY and CDR2 SVGAGI. This CDR3 has 14 residues. CDR3 region: CASSHSEPGQAFYF. The CDR3 DNA sequence: TGTGCCAGCAGTCACTCTGAACCGGGACAGGCCTTCTATTTT.

CDR3 loop: CSVAGTGQGSPLHF. The CDR3 DNA reads TGCAGCGTCGCAGGGACAGGCCAGGGGTCACCCCTCCACTTT. V usage is TRBV29-1 and J usage is TRBJ1-6; 8 nucleotides agree with TRBD1. The germline CDR1 and CDR2 sequences are SQVTM and ANQGSEA. The V gene end was trimmed by 6 bases and the J gene end by 10 bases; junction bases not matched to a gene: 11. CDR3 length: 14 amino acids.

This clonotype came up many times. V and J are TRBV27 and TRBJ1-2, with D possibly TRBD1 on 6 matching bases. Germline values: CDR1 MNHEY, CDR2 SMNVEV (reference sequence). The CDR3 contains 12 residues. Trimming removed 10 bases at V and 4 bases at J, with 13 bases between. CDR3 sequence (DNA): TGTGCCAAGAGGGGGAGACTCTATGGCTACACCTTC. This sequence encodes CAKRGRLYGYTF.

The sample holds many counts of this clonotype. The chain is built from TRBV3-1 and TRBJ2-2; weak D call: TRBD2 (6 bases). CDR1 and CDR2 from the germline V gene are LGHDT and YNNKEL (reference sequence). There are 16 residues in the CDR3. V lost 3 bases and J lost 6, with 17 bases in between. This CDR3 is CASSHYVGGSAGELFF. Written as DNA, the CDR3 is TGTGCCAGCAGCCACTACGTGGGGGGATCGGCCGGGGAGCTGTTTTTT.

This clonotype was seen repeatedly, ten times or more. This chain joins TRBV12-3 or TRBV12-4 and TRBJ2-7; D unclear. V was trimmed by 5 bases and J by 7 bases, leaving 15 bases between them. CDR3 length: 13 amino acids. CDR3 protein: CASSPPRLSEQYF. The CDR3 DNA reads TGTGCCAGCAGTCCCCCACGACTCAGTGAGCAGTACTTC.

This clonotype was recorded many times. This chain connects TRBV28 to TRBJ2-7; D unclear. This CDR3 spans 16 amino acids. Trimming took off 4 bases at V and 0 bases at J, with 16 bases between the two ends. Germline CDR1 is MDHEN and CDR2 is SYDVKM. CDR3 protein: CASSSLGVVSSYEQYF. The CDR3 DNA reads TGTGCCAGCAGTTCCCTGGGCGTCGTGAGCTCCTACGAGCAGTACTTC.

This clonotype was counted ten times or more. This chain links TRBV10-3 with TRBJ2-2; unclear D gene. V was pared by 6 bases and J by 2 bases, with 16 bases between. Germline CDR1 and CDR2: ENHRY and SYGVKD. The CDR3 extends over 16 amino acids. The CDR3: CAIRDPKKPNTGELFF. The CDR3 bases are TGTGCCATCAGGGACCCAAAAAAACCAAACACCGGGGAGCTGTTTTTT.

This clonotype was counted ten times or more. This chain joins TRBV3-1 and TRBJ2-4, with TRBD2 as a possible D gene (6 bases). Trimming took 4 bases from V and 3 from J, leaving 13 bases between them. This CDR3 is 15 amino acids long. Per germline, CDR1 LGHDT and CDR2 YNNKEL (reference sequence). CDR3 amino acids: CASSRGGIGKNIQYF. As DNA, the CDR3 is TGTGCCAGCAGCCGAGGCGGGATTGGCAAAAACATTCAGTACTTC. Using reference TRBV3-1 and TRBJ2-4 for the parts outside the CDR3, the full variable domain is DTAVSQTPKYLVTQMGNDKSIKCEQNLGHDTMYWYKQDSKKFLKIMFSYNNKELIINETVPNRFSPKSPDKAHLNLHINSLELGDSAVYFCASSRGGIGKNIQYFGAGTRLSVL.

This clonotype was seen at least ten times. The V and J genes are TRBV7-2 and TRBJ1-5; D is possibly TRBD1 (5 bases). The V gene lost 0 bases and the J gene lost 7 bases, with 10 bases spanning the gap. The CDR3 covers 14 residues. Germline V lookup: CDR1 SGHTA, CDR2 FQGNSA. For the CDR3, the DNA is TGTGCCAGCAGCTTAGCGCACCGGGGCCAGCCCCAGCATTTT. It yields the protein CASSLAHRGQPQHF.

The table lists this clonotype with many counts. V usage is TRBV3-1 and J usage is TRBJ2-1; D is ambiguous. With 4 bases removed from V and 9 bases from J, the gap between germline ends came to 13 bases. The germline V gene has CDR1 LGHDT and CDR2 YNNKEL (reference sequence). CDR3 size: 13 residues. CDR3: CASSPQLAGEQFF. CDR3 nucleotide sequence: TGTGCCAGCAGCCCCCAGCTGGCCGGTGAGCAGTTCTTC.

This clonotype came up many times. This chain joins TRBV27 and TRBJ2-2; 12 nucleotides line up with TRBD1. The J segment lost 11 bases and the V segment lost 5 bases, leaving 9 bases of the junction unmatched. CDR1 is MNHEY, CDR2 SMNVEV, per germline (reference sequence). The CDR3 has 15 residues. This chain's CDR3 is CASSNTGTGGGELFF. The CDR3 coding sequence is TGTGCCAGCAGTAATACCGGGACAGGGGGCGGCGAGCTGTTTTTT.

This clonotype has a count of ten or more. The J gene is TRBJ2-3, the V gene TRBV25-1; D unresolved. Germline V gene sequence: CDR1 MGHDK, CDR2 SYGVNS. CDR3 length: 14 residues. The germline V and J ends were trimmed by 3 bases and 7 bases, with 14 bases remaining between them. The CDR3 DNA is TGTGCCAGCAGTGAGAGGATGTCCTACAATACGCAGTATTTT. It is translated as CASSERMSYNTQYF.

The chain links TRBV4-3 to TRBJ1-4; no definite D call. The V gene lost 3 bases and the J gene lost 8 bases, with 16 bases spanning the gap. The CDR3 has 15 residues. Germline V gene data show CDR1 as LGHNA and CDR2 as YSLEER. This CDR3 reads CASSQAALQGEKLFF. CDR3 bases: TGCGCCAGCAGCCAGGCGGCCCTCCAAGGGGAAAAACTGTTTTTT.

In this sample, this clonotype turned up many times. The chain couples TRBV2 to TRBJ2-1; no clear D. V was cut by 7 bases and J by 5 bases, with 12 bases left in between. Germline V gives CDR1 SNHLY, CDR2 FYNNEI. The CDR3 extends over 13 amino acids. In DNA, the CDR3 is TGTGCCAGCATCTTCAGCCTCCACAATGAGCAGTTCTTC. Residues: CASIFSLHNEQFF.

This clonotype appeared many times. The rearrangement links TRBV5-1 to TRBJ1-1; TRBD1 is a possible D gene (5 bases). The CDR3 has 14 residues. V gave up 4 bases and J gave up 0 bases, with 10 bases separating them. CDR1 and CDR2 from the germline V gene are SGHRS and YFSETQ. CDR3 DNA: TGCGCCAGCAGCACAGGACTCATGAACACTGAAGCTTTCTTT. Translation: CASSTGLMNTEAFF.